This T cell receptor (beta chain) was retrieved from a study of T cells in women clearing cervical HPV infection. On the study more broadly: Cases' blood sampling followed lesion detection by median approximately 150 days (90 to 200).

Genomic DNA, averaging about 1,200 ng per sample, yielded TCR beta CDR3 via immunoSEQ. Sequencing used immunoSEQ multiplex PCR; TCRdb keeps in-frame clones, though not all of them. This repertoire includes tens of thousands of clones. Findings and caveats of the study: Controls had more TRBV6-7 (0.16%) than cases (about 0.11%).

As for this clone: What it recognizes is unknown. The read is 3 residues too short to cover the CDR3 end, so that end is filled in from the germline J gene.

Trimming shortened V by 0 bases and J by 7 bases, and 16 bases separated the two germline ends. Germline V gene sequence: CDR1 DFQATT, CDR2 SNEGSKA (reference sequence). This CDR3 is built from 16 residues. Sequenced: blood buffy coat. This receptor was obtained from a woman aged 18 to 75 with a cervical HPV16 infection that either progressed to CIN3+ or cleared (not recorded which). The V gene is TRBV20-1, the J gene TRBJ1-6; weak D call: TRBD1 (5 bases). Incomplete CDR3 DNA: TGCAGTGCTAGAGATGTGGGGAGGGGATCGAATTCACCC. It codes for CSARDVGRGSNSP. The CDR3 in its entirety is CSARDVGRGSNSPLHF.